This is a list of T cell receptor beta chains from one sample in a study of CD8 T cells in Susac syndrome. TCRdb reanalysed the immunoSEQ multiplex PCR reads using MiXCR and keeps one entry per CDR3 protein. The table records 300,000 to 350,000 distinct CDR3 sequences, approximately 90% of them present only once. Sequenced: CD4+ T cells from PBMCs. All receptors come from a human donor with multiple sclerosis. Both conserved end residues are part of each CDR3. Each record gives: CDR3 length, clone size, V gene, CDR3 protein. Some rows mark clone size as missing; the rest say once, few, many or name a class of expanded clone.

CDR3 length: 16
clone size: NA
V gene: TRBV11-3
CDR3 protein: CASSPHTDGGTDTQYF

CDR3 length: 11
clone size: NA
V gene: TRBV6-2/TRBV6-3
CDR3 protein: CASLLGGIQYF

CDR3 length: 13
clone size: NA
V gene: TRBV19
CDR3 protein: CASTRGLGTEAFF

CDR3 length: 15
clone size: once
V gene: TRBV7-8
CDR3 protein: CASSLGGLRSETQYF

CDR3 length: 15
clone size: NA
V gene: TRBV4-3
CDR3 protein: CASSQDLQRGYEQYF

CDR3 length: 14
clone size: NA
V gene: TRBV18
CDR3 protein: CASSPMALNTEAFF

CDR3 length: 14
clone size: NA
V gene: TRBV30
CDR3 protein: CAWARQSRNYGYTF

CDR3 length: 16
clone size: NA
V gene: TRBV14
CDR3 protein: CASSPAARTGRNEQFF

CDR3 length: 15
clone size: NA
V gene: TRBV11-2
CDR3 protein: CASSLVRGTGQGAFF

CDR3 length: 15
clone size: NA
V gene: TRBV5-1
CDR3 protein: CASSLEAQRAETQYF

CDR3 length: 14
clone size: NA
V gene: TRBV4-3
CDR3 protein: CASSLQGGETEAFF

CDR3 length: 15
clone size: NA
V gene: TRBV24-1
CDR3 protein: CATSDLEASTDTQYF

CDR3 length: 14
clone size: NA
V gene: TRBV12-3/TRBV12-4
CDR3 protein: CASTPRASPNEQFF

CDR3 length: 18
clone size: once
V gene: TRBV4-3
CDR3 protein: CASSQSGAGSSYNSPLHF

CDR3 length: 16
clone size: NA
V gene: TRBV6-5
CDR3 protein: CASSYSTASLNTEAFF

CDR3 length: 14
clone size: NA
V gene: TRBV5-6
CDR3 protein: CASSLFGGKSEAFF

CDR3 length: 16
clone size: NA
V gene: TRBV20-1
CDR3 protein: CSAREPVLGLNSPLHF

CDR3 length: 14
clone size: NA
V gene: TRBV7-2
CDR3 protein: CASSPFGTYNEQFF

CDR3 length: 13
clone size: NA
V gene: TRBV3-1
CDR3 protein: CASSQFLTDTQYF

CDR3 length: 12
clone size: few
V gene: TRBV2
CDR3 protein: CASSEDNYGYTF

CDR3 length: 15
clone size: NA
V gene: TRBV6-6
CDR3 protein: CASSLERAIIYEQYF

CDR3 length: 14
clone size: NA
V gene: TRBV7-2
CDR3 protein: CASSLWQANQPQHF

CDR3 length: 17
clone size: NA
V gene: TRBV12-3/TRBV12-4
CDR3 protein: CASSFGRVLSRDYEQYF